The clone carrying this TCR beta chain was seen only a few times. Its target is not known. The data stem from a study of spatial heterogeneity in lung cancer. Study background: Bulk RNA-seq from matched material yielded a T cell module score that correlated strongly with TCR transcript counts in tumor regions.

Documented time point: sample taken at primary tumor resection. The cohort: over 65 early-stage, untreated non-small cell lung cancer patients. Researchers sequenced whole RNA taken from tumor, nontumor lung or frozen PBMC without sorting. CDR1 is SGHTA and CDR2 is FQGTGA in the germline V gene. With 2 bases removed from V and 1 base from J, the gap between germline ends came to 4 bases. CDR3 length equals 13 residues. Each TCR cDNA molecule bore a unique molecular identifier. TCRdb reprocessed the 5' RACE reads via MiXCR and lists one record per CDR3 protein. The sample contains 20,000 to 25,000 distinct CDR3 sequences, nearly 6.5% of which appear only once. General study points: In tumors, expanded intratumoral alpha and beta TCR counts tracked mutation counts.

V gene TRBV7-3 combines with J gene TRBJ2-3; D uncertain. This sample comprised lung tumor tissue, obtained at surgery. This receptor was identified in a male donor with early-stage non-small cell lung cancer. CDR3 sequence (DNA): TGTGCCAGCAGCTTAGGAGGCACAGATACGCAGTATTTT. Amino acids: CASSLGGTDTQYF.